This T cell receptor (beta chain) was sequenced for a study of T-cell reconstitution after alpha-beta-depleted transplantation in children. The TCRbeta library was prepared with unique molecular identifiers. TCRdb fed the PCR reads into MiXCR, producing one record per CDR3 protein. Of fewer than 400,000 distinct CDR3 sequences detected, roughly 21% appear once; the ten largest clones hold around 3.9%. Many counts were recorded for this clonotype. The CDR3 has 13 residues. Per the germline V gene, CDR1 is LNHNV and CDR2 is YYDKDF (reference sequence). V was cut by 10 bases and J by 0 bases, with 12 bases left in between.

Sequencing was performed on PBMCs from the stem cell graft donor, taken from the stem cell graft. V gene TRBV15 combines with J gene TRBJ1-2; a possible D gene is TRBD1 (6 bases). This receptor was obtained from a human donor who donated a stem cell graft to a child with acute myeloid leukemia. This CDR3 reads CAISAGANYGYTF. For the CDR3, the DNA is TGTGCCATTTCCGCAGGGGCTAACTATGGCTACACCTTC.